This TCR beta chain derives from a study of shared clonotypes between healthy human individuals. There are 14 residues in the CDR3. Per the germline V gene, CDR1 is SEHNR and CDR2 is FQNEAQ (reference sequence). V shed 5 bases and J shed 0 bases, with 10 bases lying between them. Assay: immunoSEQ multiplex PCR; the TCRdb copy retains only in-frame clones and omits some. The data hold about 2 million clones, with approximately 95% observed a single time. Positive CCR7 selection of CD45RO-negative cells yielded the naive CD8 cells, and terminally differentiated effector memory CD45RA+ cells were excluded.

The V and J genes are TRBV7-9 and TRBJ1-2; D is perhaps TRBD1 (5 bases). The receptor's source is a man between 18 and 35 years old in good health. The sequenced sample was naive CD8+ T cells sorted from blood. The CDR3 coding sequence is TGTGCCAGCAGCGGGGCAGCCACTAACTATGGCTACACCTTC. Amino acid sequence: CASSGAATNYGYTF. Together with reference TRBV7-9 and TRBJ1-2, the CDR3 gives the full variable domain: DTGVSQNPRHKITKRGQNVTFRCDPISEHNRLYWYRQTLGQGPEFLTYFQNEAQLEKSRLLSDRFSAERPKGSFSTLEIQRTEQGDSAMYLCASSGAATNYGYTFGSGTRLTVV.